The 26 T cell receptor beta chains below all came from one sample that was sequenced in a study of blood T cell repertoires in COVID-19. Produced via immunoSEQ multiplex PCR; TCRdb's table is partial and in-frame only. The sample shows roughly 370,000 clones, around nine tenths of them seen only once. The sequenced material came from PBMCs or T cells enriched from blood (not recorded which). All receptors derive from a woman aged 50 to 60 who had recovered from COVID-19.

V and J are TRBV4-3 and TRBJ1-4; 7 nucleotides align to TRBD1. V shed 2 bases and J 3 bases; nucleotides not matched to a gene: 12. Germline CDR1 and CDR2: LGHNA and YSLEER. This CDR3 is built from 18 residues. CDR3 sequence: CASSQTFRQGSANEKLFF. The CDR3 bases are TGCGCCAGCAGCCAAACTTTTAGACAGGGATCGGCTAATGAAAAACTGTTTTTT.

Concerning this clone: This CDR3 fails to terminate in the conserved phenylalanine or tryptophan, so it likely reflects a read error. The limits of the CDR3 on the DNA are not certain, so only TCRdb's listed CDR3 is given. The V call is TRBV20-1, the J call TRBJ1-1. Per germline, CDR1 DFQATT and CDR2 SNEGSKA (reference sequence). Both ends counted, the CDR3 spans 10 residues. CDR3: CSARDRGGAA.

V gene TRBV7-2 combines with J gene TRBJ2-3; 16 positions match TRBD2. J lost 1 base, V lost 2 bases, and 3 bases had no gene match. The CDR3 runs to 18 residues. CDR1 SGHTA and CDR2 FQGNSA come from the germline V gene. The CDR3 region has the DNA TGTGCCAGCAGCTTAACCGGGACTAGCGGGGGGGGCACAGATACGCAGTATTTT. Protein: CASSLTGTSGGGTDTQYF.

V is TRBV7-6 and J is TRBJ2-7; the D gene is possibly TRBD2 (6 bases). This CDR3 has 14 residues. V lost 7 bases, J lost 6 bases, and 19 bases lay in between. The germline V gene encodes CDR1 SGHVS and CDR2 FNYEAQ. The CDR3 coding sequence is TGTGCCAGCACCGTCCTCACCCAGGGAGGCGAGCAGTACTTC. Translating gives CASTVLTQGGEQYF. Full variable domain (missing parts from reference TRBV7-6 and TRBJ2-7): GAGVSQSPRYKVTKRGQDVALRCDPISGHVSLYWYRQALGQGPEFLTYFNYEAQQDKSGLPNDRFSAERPEGSISTLTIQRTEQRDSAMYRCASTVLTQGGEQYFGPGTRLTVT.

This chain connects TRBV5-3 to TRBJ2-7; 9 nucleotides match TRBD2. TRBV5-3 is labeled an ORF, and its function is uncertain. Losses at the gene ends were 4 bases for V and 2 bases for J; bases not matched to a gene: 22. This CDR3 is built from 20 residues. The CDR3 protein is CARSIPWTDTAGGLTYEQYF. CDR3 nucleotide sequence: TGTGCCAGAAGCATCCCGTGGACGGATACAGCGGGGGGCTTGACCTACGAGCAGTACTTC.

The chain links TRBV5-1 to TRBJ2-2, with 7 nucleotides matching TRBD1. Looked up from germline, CDR1 is SGHRS and CDR2 is YFSETQ. V was clipped by 0 bases and J by 4 bases; unmatched bases: 6. This CDR3 is 16 amino acids long. This chain's CDR3 is CASSLGGQPGTGELFF. The CDR3 DNA reads TGCGCCAGCAGCTTGGGGGGACAGCCAGGCACCGGGGAGCTGTTTTTT. The entire variable domain, with the rest obtained from reference TRBV5-1 and TRBJ2-2, is as follows: KAGVTQTPRYLIKTRGQQVTLSCSPISGHRSVSWYQQTPGQGLQFLFEYFSETQRNKGNFPGRFSGRQFSNSRSEMNVSTLELGDSALYLCASSLGGQPGTGELFFGEGSRLTVL.

V and J are TRBV6-5 and TRBJ1-2; perhaps TRBD1 as D (5 bases). Germline CDR1 and CDR2: MNHEY and SVGAGI. The CDR3 contains 14 residues. V was shortened by 7 bases and J by 8 bases, with 20 bases between the two germline ends. Here the CDR3 reads CASTRSARGLGYTF. In DNA form, the CDR3 reads TGTGCCAGCACCCGCTCGGCGCGGGGCCTGGGCTACACCTTC.

V and J are TRBV9 and TRBJ2-3, with 9 bases identical to TRBD2. In germline, CDR1 is SGDLS, CDR2 YYNGEE. Trimming cost V 4 bases and J 0 bases; bases outside gene matches: 6. This CDR3 spans 16 amino acids. CDR3 bases: TGTGCCAGCAGCCAGACTAGCGGAGCTAGCACAGATACGCAGTATTTT. The encoded protein is CASSQTSGASTDTQYF.

This chain joins TRBV28 and TRBJ2-4, with D perhaps TRBD2 (5 bases). This CDR3 is built from 15 residues. CDR1 and CDR2 (germline): MDHEN, SYDVKM. Trimming stripped 6 bases from V and 0 bases from J, with 12 bases between. CDR3 residues: CASSPRGQAKNIQYF. CDR3 in DNA: TGTGCCAGCAGCCCCCGGGGTCAAGCCAAAAACATTCAGTACTTC.

Worth noting for this clone: The junction does not match germline at one end; this may be a read error. The rearrangement uses TRBV28 and TRBJ1-3, with D possibly TRBD1 on 6 matching bases. This CDR3 spans 11 amino acids. Looked up from germline, CDR1 is MDHEN and CDR2 is SYDVKM. This chain's CDR3 is CSTGGGDTIYF. CDR3 DNA: TGCTCTACGGGGGGCGGGGACACCATATATTTT.

V gene TRBV6-2 or TRBV6-3 combines with J gene TRBJ2-7, with 7 bases identical to TRBD1. Trimming at V came to 6 bases and at J to 2 bases, leaving 10 bases not matched to a gene. From germline, CDR1 is MNHEY and CDR2 SVGEGT. The CDR3 runs to 15 residues. In nucleotides, the CDR3 is TGTGCCAGCAGCTCACCGGACAGGTCGGCCTACGAGCAGTACTTC. The encoded protein is CASSSPDRSAYEQYF.

This clone was observed a single time. CDR3 residues: CASSALTGGNTDTQYF. DNA for the CDR3: TGTGCCAGCAGCGCCTTGACAGGGGGTAACACAGATACGCAGTATTTT. The rearrangement joins TRBV9 to TRBJ2-3; 9 nucleotides align to TRBD1. J lost 2 bases, V lost 3 bases, and 7 bases had no gene match. The CDR3 has 16 residues. Germline CDR1 SGDLS, CDR2 YYNGEE.

A remark on this clone: Since a much larger clone is just one base distant, this may be a read error. The chain carries TRBV2 and TRBJ1-2; D perhaps matches TRBD1 (5 bases). Germline CDR1 reads SNHLY; CDR2 reads FYNNEI. This CDR3 contains 13 residues. V was clipped by 6 bases and J by 4 bases, with 12 bases between them. DNA for the CDR3: TGTGCCAGCAGCGAACAGGCGGGCTATGGCTACACCTTC. It is translated as CASSEQAGYGYTF.

The chain links TRBV29-1 to TRBJ2-5; 10 nucleotides align to TRBD1. Germline CDR1 SQVTM, CDR2 ANQGSEA. V trimming: 7 bases; J trimming: 5 bases; junction bases outside the gene matches: 10. CDR3 length: 14 amino acids. The CDR3 here is CSAKGQGDGETQYF. Here the CDR3 DNA reads TGCAGCGCTAAAGGACAGGGGGACGGCGAGACCCAGTACTTC.

The rearrangement joins TRBV28 to TRBJ2-1; TRBD2 matches at 10 bases. The CDR3 covers 15 residues. Germline CDR1 is MDHEN and CDR2 is SYDVKM. V lost 7 bases to trimming and J lost 7 bases; unmatched junction nucleotides: 10. CDR3 loop: CASIPGGAGGNEQFF. For the CDR3, the DNA is TGTGCCAGCATCCCTGGGGGAGCGGGGGGGAATGAGCAGTTCTTC.

The chain combines TRBV10-2 with TRBJ1-5; 9 nucleotides agree with TRBD1. J was trimmed by 4 bases and V by 6 bases; bases with no gene match: 13. Germline V CDR1 and CDR2: WSHSY, SAAADI. The CDR3 covers 17 residues. CDR3 bases: TGCGCCAGCAGCTCCGGGACAGGGAATGCTCGGAATCAGCCCCAGCATTTT. This codes for CASSSGTGNARNQPQHF.

The rearrangement uses TRBV6-5 and TRBJ1-3, with D tentatively TRBD1 (5 bases). CDR1 MNHEY and CDR2 SVGAGI come from the germline V gene. CDR3 length: 15 residues. Trimming pared 6 bases from V and 0 bases from J, leaving 12 bases between. The CDR3 DNA follows: TGTGCCAGCAGCGCGGGGGTTAGCTCTGGAAACACCATATATTTT. The encoded protein is CASSAGVSSGNTIYF.

CDR3 region: CASSPRDNNYEQYF. The CDR3 nucleotides are TGTGCCAGCAGCCCCCGGGACAATAACTACGAGCAGTACTTC. J is TRBJ2-7 and V is TRBV11-1; D may be TRBD1 (6 bases). CDR3 length: 14 amino acids. CDR1 is SGHAT and CDR2 is FQDESV in the germline V gene (reference sequence). V lost 5 bases and J 3 bases, leaving 14 bases between the germline ends.

The V gene is TRBV6-1, the J gene TRBJ1-2; perhaps TRBD1 as D (6 bases). V lost 3 bases and J 12 bases, leaving 11 bases between the germline ends. The germline CDR1 and CDR2 sequences are MNHNS and SASEGT. The CDR3 is made up of 11 amino acids. CDR3 bases: TGTGCCAGCAGTGACAAGGGGGGGAACACCTTC. Protein product: CASSDKGGNTF.

The genes are TRBV4-3 and TRBJ2-1, with TRBD1 as a possible D gene (5 bases). CDR3 length equals 15 residues. V was cut by 0 bases and J by 9 bases, with 15 bases left in between. CDR1 is LGHNA, CDR2 YSLEER, per germline. The CDR3 region is CASSQDRALFGEQFF. The DNA for the CDR3 is TGCGCCAGCAGCCAAGACAGGGCCCTCTTTGGTGAGCAGTTCTTC.

V and J are TRBV27 and TRBJ1-2; TRBD1 aligns across 9 bases. The CDR3 extends over 14 amino acids. The V and J ends lost 3 bases and 4 bases, in that order; junction bases with no gene match: 3. Germline CDR1 MNHEY, CDR2 SMNVEV (reference sequence). CDR3: CASSLSDRGYGYTF. DNA for the CDR3: TGTGCCAGCAGTTTGTCGGACAGGGGCTATGGCTACACCTTC.

The gene calls are TRBV1 and TRBJ1-1; the D call of TRBD1 is as the table states it, not checked on the DNA. TRBV1 is described as a pseudogene. The CDR3 runs to 15 residues. The CDR3 coding sequence is TGCACCAGCAGCCAACCCGGGACAGGGAACACTGAAGCTTTCTTT. It encodes CTSSQPGTGNTEAFF.

V gene TRBV9 combines with J gene TRBJ2-5; D gene ambiguous. Germline CDR1 is SGDLS and CDR2 is YYNGEE. The CDR3 totals 14 residues. V lost 0 bases to trimming and J lost 7 bases, with 13 bases between them. CDR3 in amino acids: CASSVEPSQLTQYF. The CDR3 region has the DNA TGTGCCAGCAGCGTAGAACCCTCTCAGTTGACCCAGTACTTC.

The table lists this clone with a few counts. The V and J genes are TRBV30 and TRBJ1-6; D possibly corresponds to TRBD1 (6 bases). Germline values: CDR1 GTSNPN, CDR2 SVGIG (reference sequence). CDR3 size: 14 residues. V was pared by 0 bases and J by 10 bases, with 13 bases between. The CDR3 is CAWSVLRGDSPLHF. The CDR3 bases are TGTGCCTGGAGTGTACTCAGGGGAGACTCACCCCTCCACTTT.

CDR3 sequence reads: CASSMGAGAYEQYF. The CDR3 nucleotides read TGTGCCAGTAGTATGGGAGCAGGGGCCTACGAGCAGTACTTC. The genes are TRBV19 and TRBJ2-7, with a possible D match to TRBD1 (6 bases). Germline CDR1 LNHDA, CDR2 SQIVND (reference sequence). Trimming cost V 3 bases and J 2 bases, with 11 bases left between them. This CDR3 contains 14 residues.

This clone was recorded a few times. This chain uses TRBV2 with TRBJ1-1; no clear D gene. Per germline, CDR1 SNHLY and CDR2 FYNNEI. Trimming took 4 bases from V and 4 from J, leaving 16 bases between them. The CDR3 sequence is 15 residues long. The CDR3 sequence is CASSGGSIGSTEAFF. The CDR3 DNA reads as TGTGCCAGCAGTGGAGGATCAATCGGTTCCACTGAAGCTTTCTTT.